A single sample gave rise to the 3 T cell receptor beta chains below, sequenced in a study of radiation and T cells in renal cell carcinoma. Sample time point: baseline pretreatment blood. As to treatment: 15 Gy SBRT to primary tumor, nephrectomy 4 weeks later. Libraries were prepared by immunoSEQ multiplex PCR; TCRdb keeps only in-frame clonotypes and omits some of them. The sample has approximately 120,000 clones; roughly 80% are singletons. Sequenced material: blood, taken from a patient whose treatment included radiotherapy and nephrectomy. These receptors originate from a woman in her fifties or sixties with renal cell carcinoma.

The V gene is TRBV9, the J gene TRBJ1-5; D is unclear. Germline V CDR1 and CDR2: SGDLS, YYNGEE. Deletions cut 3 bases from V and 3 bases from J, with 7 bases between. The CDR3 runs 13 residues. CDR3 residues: CASSAGDNQPQHF. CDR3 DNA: TGTGCCAGCAGCGCCGGGGACAATCAGCCCCAGCATTTT.

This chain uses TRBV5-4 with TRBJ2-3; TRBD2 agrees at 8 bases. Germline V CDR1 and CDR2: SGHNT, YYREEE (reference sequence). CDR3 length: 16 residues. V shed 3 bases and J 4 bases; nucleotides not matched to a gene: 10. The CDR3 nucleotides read TGTGCCAGCAGCTGGGGGCCGGGGGGGCTATCAGATACGCAGTATTTT. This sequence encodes CASSWGPGGLSDTQYF. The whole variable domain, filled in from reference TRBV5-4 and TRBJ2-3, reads ETGVTQSPTHLIKTRGQQVTLRCSSQSGHNTVSWYQQALGQGPQFIFQYYREEENGRGNFPPRFSGLQFPNYSSELNVNALELDDSALYLCASSWGPGGLSDTQYFGPGTRLTVL.

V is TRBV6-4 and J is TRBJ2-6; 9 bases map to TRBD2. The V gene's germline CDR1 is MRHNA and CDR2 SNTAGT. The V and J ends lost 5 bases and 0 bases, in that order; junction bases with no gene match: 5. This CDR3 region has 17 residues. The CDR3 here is CASSPAGGNSGANVLTF. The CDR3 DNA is TGTGCCAGCAGTCCAGCGGGGGGCAACTCTGGGGCCAACGTCCTGACTTTC.